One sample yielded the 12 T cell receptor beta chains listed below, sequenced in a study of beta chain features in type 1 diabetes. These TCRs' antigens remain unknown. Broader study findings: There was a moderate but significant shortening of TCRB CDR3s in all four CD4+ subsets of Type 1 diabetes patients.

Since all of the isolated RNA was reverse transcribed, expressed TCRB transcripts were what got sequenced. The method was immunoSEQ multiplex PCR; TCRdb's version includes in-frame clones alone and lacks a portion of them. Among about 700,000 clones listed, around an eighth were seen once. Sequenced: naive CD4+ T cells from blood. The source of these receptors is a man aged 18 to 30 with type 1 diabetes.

The CDR3 DNA follows: TGTGCCAGCAGCCCGGCGCCAGGGCGTTCTACCGGGGAGCTGTTTTTT. Its protein is CASSPAPGRSTGELFF. The J gene is TRBJ2-2, the V gene TRBV5-4; D might be TRBD1 (5 bases). Germline CDR1 SGHNT, CDR2 YYREEE (reference sequence). The V and J ends lost 4 bases and 5 bases respectively, with 18 bases between them. CDR3 length equals 16 residues. Full variable domain (outside the CDR3, taken from reference TRBV5-4 and TRBJ2-2): ETGVTQSPTHLIKTRGQQVTLRCSSQSGHNTVSWYQQALGQGPQFIFQYYREEENGRGNFPPRFSGLQFPNYSSELNVNALELDDSALYLCASSPAPGRSTGELFFGEGSRLTVL.

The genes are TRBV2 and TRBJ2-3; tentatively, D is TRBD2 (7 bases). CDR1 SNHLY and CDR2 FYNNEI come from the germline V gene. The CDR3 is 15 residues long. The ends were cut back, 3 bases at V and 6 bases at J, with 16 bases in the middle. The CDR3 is CASSELAGAPDTQYF. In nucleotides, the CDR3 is TGTGCCAGCAGTGAGCTGGCGGGGGCTCCCGATACGCAGTATTTT.

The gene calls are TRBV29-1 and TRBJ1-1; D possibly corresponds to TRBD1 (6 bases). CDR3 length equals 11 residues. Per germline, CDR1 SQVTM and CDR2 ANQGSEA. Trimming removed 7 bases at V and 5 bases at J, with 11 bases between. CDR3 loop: CSGFQGTEAFF. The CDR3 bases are TGCAGCGGTTTCCAGGGGACTGAAGCTTTCTTT.

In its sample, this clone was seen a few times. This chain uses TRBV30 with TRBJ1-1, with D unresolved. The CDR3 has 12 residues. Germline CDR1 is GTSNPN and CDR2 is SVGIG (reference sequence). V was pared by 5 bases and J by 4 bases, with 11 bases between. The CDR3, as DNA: TGTGCCTGGGACCCTCAGACCACTGAAGCTTTCTTT. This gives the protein CAWDPQTTEAFF.

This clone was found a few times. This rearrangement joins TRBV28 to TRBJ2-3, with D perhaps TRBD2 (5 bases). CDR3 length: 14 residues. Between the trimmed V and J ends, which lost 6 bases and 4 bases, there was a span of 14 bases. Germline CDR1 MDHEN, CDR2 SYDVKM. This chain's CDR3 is CASSRPEGADTQYF. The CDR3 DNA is TGTGCCAGCAGCCGACCCGAGGGAGCAGATACGCAGTATTTT.

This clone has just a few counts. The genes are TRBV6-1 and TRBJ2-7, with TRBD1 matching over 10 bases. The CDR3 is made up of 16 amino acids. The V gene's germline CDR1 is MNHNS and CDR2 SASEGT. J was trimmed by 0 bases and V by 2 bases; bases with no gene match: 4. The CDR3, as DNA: TGTGCCAGCAGTGAATTCGGGACAGGGGCCTCCTACGAGCAGTACTTC. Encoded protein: CASSEFGTGASYEQYF.

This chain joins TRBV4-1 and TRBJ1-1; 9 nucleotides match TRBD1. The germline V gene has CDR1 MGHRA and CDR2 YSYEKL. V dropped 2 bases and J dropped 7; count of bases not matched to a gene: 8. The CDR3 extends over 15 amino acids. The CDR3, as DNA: TGCGCCAGCAGCCAACCCCGGGACAGGGTTGATGAAGCTTTCTTT. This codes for CASSQPRDRVDEAFF.

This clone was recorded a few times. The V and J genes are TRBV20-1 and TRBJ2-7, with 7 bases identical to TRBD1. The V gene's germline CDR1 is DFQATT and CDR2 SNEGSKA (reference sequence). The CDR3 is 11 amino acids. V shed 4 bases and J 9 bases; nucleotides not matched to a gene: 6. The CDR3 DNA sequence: TGCAGTGCTATGGACAGGTTCAGGCAGTACTTC. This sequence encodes CSAMDRFRQYF.

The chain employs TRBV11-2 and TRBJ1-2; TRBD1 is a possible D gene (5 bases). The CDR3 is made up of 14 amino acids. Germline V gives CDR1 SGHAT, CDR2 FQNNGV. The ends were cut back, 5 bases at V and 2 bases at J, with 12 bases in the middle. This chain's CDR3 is CASSILQANYGYTF. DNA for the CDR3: TGTGCCAGCAGCATCCTACAGGCGAACTATGGCTACACCTTC.

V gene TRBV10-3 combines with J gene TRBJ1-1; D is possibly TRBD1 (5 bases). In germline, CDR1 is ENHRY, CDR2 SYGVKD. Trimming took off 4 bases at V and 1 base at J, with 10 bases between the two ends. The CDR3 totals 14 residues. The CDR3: CAISVGGENTEAFF. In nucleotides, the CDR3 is TGTGCCATCAGTGTCGGGGGGGAGAACACTGAAGCTTTCTTT.

As DNA, the CDR3 is TGTGCCTGGAGTACAGGGATAGAAACTGAAGCTTTCTTT. Translating gives CAWSTGIETEAFF. This rearrangement joins TRBV30 to TRBJ1-1; D is possibly TRBD1 (6 bases). CDR1 is GTSNPN and CDR2 is SVGIG in the germline V gene (reference sequence). Trimming took 2 bases from V and 5 from J, leaving 12 bases between them. This CDR3 contains 13 residues.

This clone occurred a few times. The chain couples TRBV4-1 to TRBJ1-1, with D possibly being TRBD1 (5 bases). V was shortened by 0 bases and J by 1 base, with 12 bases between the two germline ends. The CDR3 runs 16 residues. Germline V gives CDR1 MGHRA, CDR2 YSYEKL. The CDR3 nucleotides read TGCGCCAGCAGCCAAGATCGACAGCGATCGAACACTGAAGCTTTCTTT. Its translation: CASSQDRQRSNTEAFF.